Listed below are T cell receptor beta chains from one sample, sequenced in a study of cytomegalovirus exposure and HLA in healthy donors. Measured with immunoSEQ multiplex PCR; TCRdb has only the in-frame clones, and not every one. The sample yields approximately 190,000 clones, 75% to 85% seen once. The sequencing sample was made of PBMCs. Source of these receptors: a woman aged 18-35 years in good health and CMV-seronegative. CDR3s include the opening cysteine and the closing phenylalanine or tryptophan. Expanded clones get a size class; other rows say once, few or many, or leave the size out.

size | J | V | CDR3
NA | TRBJ1-2 | TRBV27 | CASGTGWVGYTF
once | TRBJ1-1 | TRBV19 | CASSPLDGLTEAFF
few | TRBJ1-4 | TRBV6-1 | CASSDQTGGNEKLFF
NA | TRBJ2-7 | TRBV25-1 | CASSEPPGQGPPEQYF
NA | TRBJ2-3 | TRBV29-1 | CSVEVREPDTQYF
few | TRBJ2-7 | TRBV6-5 | CASRTPGTSAYEQYF
NA | TRBJ1-3 | TRBV2 | CASRAGGSGNTIYF
once | TRBJ2-1 | TRBV9 | CASSNKLAGGGHNEQFF
NA | TRBJ2-1 | TRBV4-2 | CASSQDPGVAGGEQFF
NA | TRBJ1-2 | TRBV30 | CAWSREGQGAGGYTF
NA | TRBJ1-3 | TRBV27 | CASRRQGAGNTIYF
NA | TRBJ2-3 | TRBV5-1 | CASSLGGGSDTQYF
NA | TRBJ1-2 | TRBV5-1 | CASSSRTGGFDGYTF
NA | TRBJ2-3 | TRBV5-1 | CASSLGDTSTDTQYF
NA | TRBJ1-2 | TRBV6-1 | CASSALRAPGDGYTF
NA | TRBJ2-1 | TRBV11-2 | CASSLGLSGNYNEQFF
few | TRBJ2-3 | TRBV4-1 | CASSQVERGAADTQYF
NA | TRBJ2-7 | TRBV6-5 | CASRSDRVPYEQYF
NA | TRBJ2-7 | TRBV6-1 | CASSFSLYEQYF
NA | TRBJ1-2 | TRBV6-7 | CASSYSMGGRDSRANYGYTF
NA | TRBJ2-7 | TRBV28 | CASNYLLGLTSEQYF
NA | TRBJ2-1 | TRBV29-1 | CSVGFGTGKWSYNEQFF
NA | TRBJ2-3 | TRBV19 | CASTMTTATTDTQYF
NA | TRBJ2-7 | TRBV27 | CASSPQTAYEQYF
NA | TRBJ2-7 | TRBV6-7 | CASSYSSWLGGTGGYEQYF
NA | TRBJ2-7 | TRBV2 | CASRRIQGIYEQYF
NA | TRBJ2-1 | TRBV11-1 | CASMLAGGNEQFF
NA | TRBJ2-1 | TRBV28 | CASSPPRAGGLVEQFF
NA | TRBJ1-1 | TRBV23-1 | CASTTRVSMNTEAFF
NA | TRBJ2-7 | TRBV7-9 | CATLPASGRFHEQYF
NA | TRBJ2-3 | TRBV10-2 | CASSRQGRTDTQYF
NA | TRBJ1-2 | TRBV6-6 | CATCRGHNYGYTF
NA | TRBJ2-1 | TRBV5-4 | CASSTDRANEQFF
NA | TRBJ1-6 | TRBV27 | CASILHRGDSPLHF
NA | TRBJ2-1 | TRBV28 | CASSSPVVVAGVRSEQFF
once | TRBJ2-3 | TRBV27 | CASSFPGLGVDTQYF
NA | TRBJ1-2 | TRBV4-1 | CASSQDMDRGYGYTF
few | TRBJ1-5 | TRBV6-1 | CASSEEGTEQPQHF
NA | TRBJ1-2 | TRBV5-4 | CASSLGRGIGYGYTF
NA | TRBJ2-3 | TRBV9 | CASSVDPSGGADTQYF
NA | TRBJ2-3 | TRBV2 | CASSEGRGSTDTQYF
once | TRBJ2-5 | TRBV9 | CASSVQFSGGARETQYF
NA | TRBJ2-1 | TRBV9 | CASTGASGGGWNEQFF
NA | TRBJ2-5 | TRBV28 | CASSLLEGETQYF
once | TRBJ2-7 | TRBV29-1 | CSVLRQGEFYEQYF
NA | TRBJ1-5 | TRBV5-1 | CASSPGGANQPQHF
NA | TRBJ2-3 | TRBV10-3 | CAANGGPSDTQYF
NA | TRBJ2-1 | TRBV28 | CASSRVDLNEQFF
once | TRBJ2-5 | TRBV20-1 | CSAIKETQYF
once | TRBJ2-3 | TRBV6-5 | CASRAGGGGDTQYF
NA | TRBJ2-3 | TRBV5-1 | CASSQPTSGDTQYF
NA | TRBJ1-1 | TRBV7-9 | CASSLTGGTEAFF
NA | TRBJ2-7 | TRBV28 | CASQGLAGVQHEQYF
NA | TRBJ2-7 | TRBV19 | CASSMLGSSYEQYF
NA | TRBJ2-3 | TRBV6-6 | CASSYEATVTQYF
NA | TRBJ1-1 | TRBV19 | CASRRTTGTGSEAFF
NA | TRBJ1-4 | TRBV6-6 | CASLFRGGNEKLFF